This TCR beta chain was identified during a study of spatial heterogeneity in lung cancer (dated by TCRdb to about 2019). Describing the broader study: Beta-chain transcripts were consistently detected in greater numbers than alpha-chain transcripts, which likely reflects a higher abundance of beta-chain transcripts. In the raw uncorrected reads, each unique combination of TCR and UMI appeared more than ten times on average. The study quantitatively compared TCR alpha and beta repertoires across multiple tumor regions, matched nontumor lung and blood in non-small cell lung cancer. At surgery, hundreds of tumor regions, some 61 matched nontumor lung samples and 56 PBMC samples were TCR-sequenced for both alpha and beta chains. Nonsynonymous mutation counts, determined by whole-exome sequencing of tumor tissue, were related to features of the TCR repertoire.

The time point label for this specimen denotes: sample taken at primary tumor resection. Donors were some 67 patients with early-stage, untreated non-small cell lung cancer from the lung TRACERx cohort. For TCR sequencing, whole RNA was extracted from tumor and nontumor lung tissue, or from cryopreserved PBMC samples, and no cell sorting was done. A patient was chosen for TCR sequencing only when enough RNA was available from at least two tumor regions. Library construction relied on 5' RACE. The sequencer listed for this sample is NextSeq 500. The TCR library protocol attached a unique molecular identifier to each TCR cDNA molecule to allow correction of PCR and sequencing errors. The study's processing was this. Decombinator tools were used for TCR identification, UMI-based error correction and CDR3 extraction. TCRs above a frequency of 2 per 1,000, corresponding to the top 1% of the tumor frequency distribution, were defined as expanded. Rényi diversity was computed with the R vegan package after subsampling each repertoire 100 times to 5,000 TCRs. CDR3 similarity networks were constructed using string-kernel similarity of amino acid triplets, with links drawn between CDR3s whose pairwise similarity was above 0.82. TCRdb trimmed public reads at Q25 via fastp, called clones via MiXCR and kept in-frame beta chains. Every CDR3 protein is listed once, alongside the most common genes and DNA of its rows. It is TCRdb's table, rather than the study itself, that gives the V and J calls and clone size. The sample includes roughly 40,000 distinct CDR3 sequences, with around 6.8% observed a single time. The ten largest clones take up around two fifths of the sample.

This clonotype showed up many times. Its target antigen remains unknown. No base-level quality is on record; no much larger clone is a single base apart. Broader findings and caveats from the paper: Additional single-cell paired TCR alpha and beta sequencing was considered necessary to confirm, at a functional level, the hypothesis that regional TCRs recognize regional mutations. Ubiquitous expanded tumor TCRs showed up in blood more often at tumor resection than at routine follow-up.

This TCR was recovered from a female donor with early-stage non-small cell lung cancer. Sequencing was performed on PBMCs, taken at surgery.

The CDR3 corresponds to CATSDSSGGAVSNEQFF. The sequence in DNA is TGTGCCACCAGTGACTCTAGCGGGGGGGCCGTAAGCAATGAGCAGTTCTTC. The chain is encoded by TRBV24-1 joined to TRBJ2-1, with 12 bases aligning to TRBD2. Trimmed from V: 4 bases; trimmed from J: 6 bases; junction bases lacking a gene match: 9. Sequences KGHDR (CDR1) and SFDVKD (CDR2) are obtained from the germline V gene. Including cysteine and phenylalanine, the CDR3 has 17 amino acids. Only CDR3 DNA remains: 51 bases, in frame from the first base.